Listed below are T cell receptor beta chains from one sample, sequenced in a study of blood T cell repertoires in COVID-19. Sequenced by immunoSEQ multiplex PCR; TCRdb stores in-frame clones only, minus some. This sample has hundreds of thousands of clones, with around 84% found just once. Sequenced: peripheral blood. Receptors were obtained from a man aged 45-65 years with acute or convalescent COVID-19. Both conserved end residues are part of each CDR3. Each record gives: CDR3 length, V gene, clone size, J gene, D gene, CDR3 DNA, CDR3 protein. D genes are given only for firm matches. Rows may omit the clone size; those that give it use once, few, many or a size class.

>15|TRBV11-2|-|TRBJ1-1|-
TGTGCCAGCAGCTTAGAGGATTTAGCGGGGGGCGAAGCTTTCTTT
CASSLEDLAGGEAFF
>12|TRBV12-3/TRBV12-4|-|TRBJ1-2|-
TGTGCCAGCAGTTTGCGGGGCTATGGCTACACCTTC
CASSLRGYGYTF
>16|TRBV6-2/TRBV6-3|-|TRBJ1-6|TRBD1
TGTGCCAGCAGTCCGGTGACAGGGGTGGCCAATTCACCCCTCCACTTT
CASSPVTGVANSPLHF
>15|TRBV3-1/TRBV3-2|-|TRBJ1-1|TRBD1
TGTGCCAGCAGCCCGGGGACAGGGGTGAACACTGAAGCTTTCTTT
CASSPGTGVNTEAFF
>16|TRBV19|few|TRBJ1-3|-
TGTGCCAGTAGTATCAGCGCCAGGACTTCTGGAAACACCATATATTTT
CASSISARTSGNTIYF
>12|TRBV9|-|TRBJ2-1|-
TGTGCCAGCAGCCCCGGGTTCGATGAGCAGTTCTTC
CASSPGFDEQFF
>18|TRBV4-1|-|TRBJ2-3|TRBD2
TGCGCCAGCAGCCAAGATGCCAGCGGGGGGGCCGTGGCAGATACGCAGTATTTT
CASSQDASGGAVADTQYF
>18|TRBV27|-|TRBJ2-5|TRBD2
TGTGCCAGCAGTTTAAAAGGCGGGCTAGCGGCCTCTTGGGAGACCCAGTACTTC
CASSLKGGLAASWETQYF
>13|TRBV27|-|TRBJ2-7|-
TGTGCCAGCAGTTTAGGCAGGAACTACGAGCAGTACTTC
CASSLGRNYEQYF
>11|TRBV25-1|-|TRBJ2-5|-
TGTGCCAGCGGTCTAGCGGAGACCCAGTACTTC
CASGLAETQYF